Below, one T cell receptor (beta chain) is given with its context. The antigen remains unidentified. Oncomine TCR Beta short-read sequencing was applied to DNA from cultured CD4+ T cells. TCRdb reanalysed the PCR reads using MiXCR and keeps one entry per CDR3 protein. Here the sample spans about 23,000 distinct CDR3 sequences, around 37% being singletons. Time point here: late sampling 161 to 241 days after vaccination in a few convalescent patients. The treatment is: approximately 10-day PBMC culture with coronavirus spike peptide pools or control peptides (ViraFEST assay). This sample stems from a study of vaccination and CD4 T cells after COVID-19. Study summary: SARS-CoV-2 had been detected by nasal swab PCR in convalescent patients; roughly 10 were mild, one severe. Study-level points and caveats: Counts of SARS-CoV-2-reactive clonotypes had a median that went from approximately 23 to 38, a nonsignificant change. Detection of a median about 85% of reactive clones in convalescent patients was confined to the period after vaccination.

CDR1 and CDR2 (germline): DFQATT, SNEGSKA (reference sequence). V was pared by 5 bases and J by 0 bases, with 12 bases between. This CDR3 contains 14 residues. Specimen: CD4+ T cells from blood, cultured in vitro, collected about 7 months after SARS-CoV-2 vaccination. The chain couples TRBV20-1 to TRBJ2-3, with D maybe TRBD1 (7 bases). The TCR comes from a human donor who had recovered from COVID-19. CDR3 DNA sequence: TGCAGTGCTCTACAGGGGACTAGCACAGATACGCAGTATTTT. It codes for CSALQGTSTDTQYF.